Presented here are 31 T cell receptor beta chains from one specimen sequenced in a study of CD8 T cells in ankylosing spondylitis. Using its own MiXCR run on the 5' RACE reads, TCRdb lists one record per CDR3 protein. Seen here are 150,000 to 200,000 distinct CDR3 sequences, about an eighth observed once, and the top ten hold approximately 10%. Sequenced material: blood, either unsorted or a sorted T cell fraction (not recorded which). Every receptor here comes from a female donor with ankylosing spondylitis or in good health (not recorded which).

This clonotype was seen a few times. V usage is TRBV29-1 and J usage is TRBJ2-7; D may be TRBD1 or TRBD2 (5 bases each). The CDR3 runs to 13 residues. V was trimmed by 3 bases and J by 4 bases, leaving 13 bases between them. The germline V gene has CDR1 SQVTM and CDR2 ANQGSEA. CDR3 residues: CSVDGASGYEQYF. CDR3 DNA sequence: TGCAGCGTTGACGGGGCCTCCGGTTACGAGCAGTACTTC.

V is TRBV20-1 and J is TRBJ1-2, with D perhaps TRBD1 (5 bases). Germline V gene sequence: CDR1 DFQATT, CDR2 SNEGSKA (reference sequence). Between the trimmed V and J ends, which lost 0 bases and 2 bases, there was a span of 19 bases. This CDR3 is 17 amino acids long. CDR3 residues: CSARDRAGRPPNYGYTF. The CDR3 DNA is TGCAGTGCTAGAGATCGGGCAGGGCGTCCCCCGAACTATGGCTACACCTTC.

In this sample, this clonotype is medium-sized (0.01 to 0.1%). J is TRBJ1-5 and V is TRBV7-2; D is undetermined. The CDR3 totals 15 residues. Trimming took off 1 base at V and 0 bases at J, with 7 bases between the two ends. Germline CDR1 SGHTA, CDR2 FQGNSA. The CDR3 nucleotides are TGTGCCAGCAGCTTAGTGACGGGTAGCAATCAGCCCCAGCATTTT. This gives the protein CASSLVTGSNQPQHF. The full variable domain, rest sourced from reference TRBV7-2 and TRBJ1-5, is GAGVSQSPSNKVTEKGKDVELRCDPISGHTALYWYRQSLGQGLEFLIYFQGNSAPDKSGLPSDRFSAERTGGSVSTLTIQRTQQEDSAVYLCASSLVTGSNQPQHFGDGTRLSIL.

This clonotype has more than one count but fewer than ten. This chain connects TRBV7-2 to TRBJ2-2; no definite D call. CDR3 length equals 16 residues. Trimming left V 5 bases short and J 1 base short, with 14 bases between. Germline V gene lookup returns CDR1 SGHTA and CDR2 FQGNSA. In DNA, the CDR3 is TGTGCCAGCAGCCGTGCCCCTGATATGAACACCGGGGAGCTGTTTTTT. Its translation: CASSRAPDMNTGELFF.

This clonotype has ten or more counts. V usage is TRBV12-3 or TRBV12-4 and J usage is TRBJ1-1; 7 bases fit TRBD1. The CDR3 is made up of 13 amino acids. The junction had 7 bases not matched to a gene; V was cut back by 6 bases and J by 6 bases. DNA of the CDR3: TGTGCCAGCAGAACGACAGGGACGGCTGAAGCTTTCTTT. Its translation is CASRTTGTAEAFF.

The sample holds many counts of this clonotype. The DNA for the CDR3 is TGCAGTGCTAGTTCTAGCGGGATCGGCGAGCAGTACTTC. Amino acids: CSASSSGIGEQYF. The gene calls are TRBV20-1 and TRBJ2-7; 9 bases fit TRBD2. The V gene end was trimmed by 3 bases and the J gene end by 6 bases; junction bases not matched to a gene: 6. From germline, CDR1 is DFQATT and CDR2 SNEGSKA (reference sequence). The CDR3 contains 13 residues.

This clonotype appeared many times. The rearrangement joins TRBV4-1 to TRBJ1-1; tentatively, D is TRBD1 (5 bases). Looked up from germline, CDR1 is MGHRA and CDR2 is YSYEKL. The CDR3 runs 16 residues. V lost 5 bases and J lost 1, with 17 bases in between. CDR3 sequence reads: CASSFTRARGNTEAFF. CDR3 nucleotide sequence: TGCGCCAGCAGCTTCACCAGGGCTAGGGGGAACACTGAAGCTTTCTTT.

This clonotype appeared a few times. The chain combines TRBV11-1 with TRBJ2-1; maybe TRBD2 (8 bases). V lost 1 base and J lost 6, with 16 bases in between. There are 16 residues in the CDR3. The germline V gene encodes CDR1 SGHAT and CDR2 FQDESV (reference sequence). The CDR3 DNA sequence: TGTGCCAGCAGCTTAGAGGTTAGCGGGACAGCCAATGAGCAGTTCTTC. Translation: CASSLEVSGTANEQFF.

CDR3: CASSLARARGTVNGYTF. CDR3 DNA sequence: TGTGCCAGCAGCTTAGCCAGGGCGCGAGGCACCGTTAATGGCTACACCTTC. V and J are TRBV7-2 and TRBJ1-2, with D possibly matching TRBD1 (5 bases). CDR1 and CDR2 (germline): SGHTA, FQGNSA. CDR3 length: 17 amino acids. V lost 0 bases and J lost 6, with 20 bases in between.

The sample holds many counts of this clonotype. The chain couples TRBV29-1 to TRBJ2-7; 9 bases line up with TRBD2. J lost 4 bases, V lost 6 bases, and 10 bases had no gene match. Germline V CDR1 and CDR2: SQVTM, ANQGSEA. The CDR3 has 14 residues. In DNA form, the CDR3 reads TGCAGCGTGAAGCCGGGACTAGCAAGGTACGAGCAGTACTTC. It specifies CSVKPGLARYEQYF.

V is TRBV30 and J is TRBJ2-6; D unclear. CDR3 size: 15 residues. CDR1 and CDR2 from the germline V gene are GTSNPN and SVGIG (reference sequence). V lost 4 bases to trimming and J lost 4 bases, with 14 bases between them. The CDR3 reads CAWIRVESGANVLTF. The CDR3 DNA reads TGTGCCTGGATTAGGGTGGAGTCCGGGGCCAACGTCCTGACTTTC.

This clonotype occurred many times. The chain has TRBV15 and TRBJ2-1, with TRBD1 matching 7 bases. The CDR3 is made up of 15 amino acids. Losses at the gene ends were 1 base for V and 8 bases for J; bases not matched to a gene: 8. The germline CDR1 and CDR2 sequences are LNHNV and YYDKDF (reference sequence). The CDR3 DNA sequence: TGTGCCACCAGCAGAGGATTGACAGGGCGGGATGAGCAGTTCTTC. Protein: CATSRGLTGRDEQFF.

This clonotype was seen many times. This chain uses TRBV2 with TRBJ2-7; a weak D match, TRBD2 (6 bases). Germline CDR1 and CDR2: SNHLY and FYNNEI. The CDR3 length is 13 residues. Trimming took 7 bases from V and 7 from J, leaving 17 bases between them. The CDR3 coding sequence is TGTGCCAGCAATCGTCGGGGGATAGGGGAGCAGTACTTC. It codes for CASNRRGIGEQYF.

In its sample, this clonotype was seen many times. The chain uses TRBV7-3 and TRBJ2-2, with TRBD2 matching 10 bases. Germline trimming cut 5 bases from V and 5 bases from J; bases unmatched to any gene: 2. Germline lookup yields CDR1 SGHTA and CDR2 FQGTGA. This CDR3 has 14 residues. This CDR3 reads CASSQLAGTGELFF. The CDR3 coding sequence is TGTGCCAGCAGCCAACTAGCGGGGACCGGGGAGCTGTTTTTT. Combining the CDR3 with reference TRBV7-3 and TRBJ2-2 gives the whole variable domain GAGVSQTPSNKVTEKGKYVELRCDPISGHTALYWYRQSLGQGPEFLIYFQGTGAADDSGLPNDRFFAVRPEGSVSTLKIQRTERGDSAVYLCASSQLAGTGELFFGEGSRLTVL.

Ten or more counts support this clonotype. The rearrangement uses TRBV3-1 and TRBJ2-7; no reliable D call. CDR1 and CDR2 from the germline V gene are LGHDT and YNNKEL (reference sequence). The CDR3 is 15 residues long. Trimming took 0 bases from V and 3 from J, leaving 12 bases between them. The CDR3 protein is CASSQDLNTDYEQYF. In DNA form, the CDR3 reads TGTGCCAGCAGCCAAGATCTTAACACGGACTACGAGCAGTACTTC.

The chain has TRBV7-2 and TRBJ2-5, with 11 bases aligning to TRBD2. This CDR3 has 14 amino acids. Germline V gene data show CDR1 as SGHTA and CDR2 as FQGNSA. The trim removed 4 bases at V and 4 bases at J, leaving 2 bases unmatched. CDR3 sequence reads: CASSSLAGVETQYF. CDR3 DNA sequence: TGTGCCAGCAGCTCACTAGCGGGAGTAGAGACCCAGTACTTC.

The chain uses TRBV5-6 and TRBJ2-7; TRBD1 aligns across 7 bases. Trimming at V came to 2 bases and at J to 6 bases, leaving 8 bases not matched to a gene. The CDR3 has 14 residues. The V gene's germline CDR1 is SGHDT and CDR2 YYEEEE. Here the CDR3 reads CASSLNRGRIEQYF. DNA of the CDR3: TGTGCCAGCAGCTTAAATAGGGGGCGCATCGAGCAGTACTTC.

This clonotype was detected many times. V usage is TRBV5-5 and J usage is TRBJ2-7, with 7 bases fitting TRBD1. CDR3 length: 14 residues. The trim removed 6 bases at V and 4 bases at J, leaving 10 bases unmatched. Germline V CDR1 and CDR2: SGHKS, YYEKEE (reference sequence). The CDR3 here is CASTPTGSGYEQYF. The CDR3 nucleotides are TGTGCCAGCACCCCGACAGGGAGTGGTTACGAGCAGTACTTC.

This clonotype was found a few times. The chain combines TRBV7-9 with TRBJ2-2; 7 bases fit TRBD1. Trimming at V came to 5 bases and at J to 4 bases, leaving 10 bases not matched to a gene. This CDR3 has 16 amino acids. Germline V gene lookup returns CDR1 SEHNR and CDR2 FQNEAQ (reference sequence). CDR3: CASSRLTGVGTGELFF. The DNA of the CDR3 is TGTGCCAGCAGCAGACTTACAGGGGTTGGCACCGGGGAGCTGTTTTTT.

Points on this clonotype: A much larger clone is a single base away; this may be a read error. This chain joins TRBV20-1 and TRBJ2-3, with D perhaps TRBD2 (6 bases). Germline V gene data show CDR1 as DFQATT and CDR2 as SNEGSKA (reference sequence). There are 13 residues in the CDR3. The DNA for the CDR3 is TGCAACGTAGAGGCTAGCGGCACAGATACGCAGTATTTT. Its protein product is CNVEASGTDTQYF.

V usage is TRBV4-2 and J usage is TRBJ2-3; 12 bases map to TRBD2. Trimming removed 3 bases from V and 4 bases from J; junction bases left unmatched: 11. Germline-derived CDR1 and CDR2 are LGHNA and YNFKEQ. The CDR3 runs to 18 residues. In DNA, the CDR3 is TGTGCCAGCAGCCACGACGTACCGACTAGCGGGAGCCCAGATACGCAGTATTTT. Encoded protein: CASSHDVPTSGSPDTQYF.

Ten or more counts support this clonotype. V gene TRBV5-1 combines with J gene TRBJ2-2, with 9 bases aligning to TRBD1. The CDR3 totals 15 residues. Germline lookup yields CDR1 SGHRS and CDR2 YFSETQ. The V and J ends lost 4 bases and 5 bases, in that order; junction bases with no gene match: 6. Written as DNA, the CDR3 is TGCGCCAGCAGCACGGGACAGGGTCCAACCGGGGAGCTGTTTTTT. The encoded protein is CASSTGQGPTGELFF.

In regard to this clonotype: This clone may be a read error of a much larger clone one base away. The CDR3 loop reads CASSGEVNTEAFF. CDR3 DNA: TGTGCCAGCAGTGGCGAGGTGAACACTGAAGCTTTCTTT. V usage is TRBV2 and J usage is TRBJ1-1; D is uncertain. The germline CDR1 and CDR2 sequences are SNHLY and FYNNEI. The CDR3 contains 13 residues. The ends were cut back, 4 bases at V and 0 bases at J, with 6 bases in the middle.

This clonotype was counted at least ten times. V and J are TRBV4-3 and TRBJ1-1, with TRBD1 matching over 11 bases. The germline CDR1 and CDR2 sequences are LGHNA and YSLEER. Trimming cost V 4 bases and J 7 bases; bases outside gene matches: 5. CDR3 size: 14 residues. CDR3 sequence: CASSRGQGAFEAFF. CDR3 nucleotide sequence: TGCGCCAGCAGCCGAGGACAGGGGGCATTTGAAGCTTTCTTT.

The table lists this clonotype with many counts. The gene calls are TRBV4-3 and TRBJ2-3; 7 positions agree with TRBD2. J lost 0 bases, V lost 1 base, and 7 bases had no gene match. This CDR3 spans 17 amino acids. Germline CDR1 and CDR2: LGHNA and YSLEER. Written as DNA, the CDR3 is TGCGCCAGCAGCCAAGGTGAAGGGAGGGCCAGCACAGATACGCAGTATTTT. Amino acids: CASSQGEGRASTDTQYF.

The rearrangement uses TRBV30 and TRBJ2-7; no clear D gene. The CDR3 is 13 amino acids. Trimming cost V 5 bases and J 1 base, with 12 bases left between them. Germline-derived CDR1 and CDR2 are GTSNPN and SVGIG (reference sequence). The CDR3 spells CAWVGSGSYEQYF. CDR3 DNA sequence: TGTGCCTGGGTAGGCAGTGGTTCCTACGAGCAGTACTTC.

The J gene is TRBJ2-2, the V gene TRBV12-3 or TRBV12-4; D possibly corresponds to TRBD1 (7 bases). V was cut by 3 bases and J by 5 bases, with 13 bases left in between. The CDR3 extends over 15 amino acids. CDR3 sequence reads: CASSFRPGGTGELFF. CDR3 nucleotide sequence: TGTGCCAGCAGTTTCCGTCCAGGGGGGACCGGGGAGCTGTTTTTT.

This clonotype turned up a few times. The CDR3 region is CASSSLGPSNTEAFF. The CDR3 region has the DNA TGCGCCAGCAGCTCCCTCGGCCCTTCCAACACTGAAGCTTTCTTT. The chain joins TRBV5-1 to TRBJ1-1; D unresolved. This CDR3 spans 15 amino acids. Germline V gene data show CDR1 as SGHRS and CDR2 as YFSETQ. Trimming removed 3 bases from V and 2 bases from J, with 14 bases in between.

This chain links TRBV20-1 with TRBJ2-7; D is unresolved. The V and J ends lost 3 bases and 2 bases respectively, with 2 bases between them. The CDR3 is made up of 10 amino acids. CDR1 DFQATT and CDR2 SNEGSKA come from the germline V gene (reference sequence). CDR3 sequence reads: CSASPYEQYF. CDR3 nucleotide sequence: TGCAGTGCTAGTCCCTACGAGCAGTACTTC.

This clonotype was detected a few times. The chain joins TRBV12-3 or TRBV12-4 to TRBJ2-3, with TRBD1 as a possible D gene (5 bases). The CDR3 covers 13 residues. The V end lost 3 bases, the J end lost 6 bases, and 10 bases lay between the germline ends. The CDR3 protein is CASSLGRWDTQYF. CDR3 nucleotides: TGTGCCAGCAGTTTGGGGCGTTGGGATACGCAGTATTTT.

This chain joins TRBV6-5 and TRBJ2-3, with D uncertain. CDR3 length equals 15 residues. Between the trimmed V and J ends, which lost 0 bases and 2 bases, there was a span of 9 bases. CDR1 is MNHEY and CDR2 is SVGAGI in the germline V gene. CDR3 amino acids: CASSYSGLPTDTQYF. CDR3 bases: TGTGCCAGCAGTTACTCGGGCCTGCCCACAGATACGCAGTATTTT.